This T cell receptor beta chain derives from a study of OX40 agonist ivuxolimab in advanced cancers. Study at large: The dose of intravenous ivuxolimab that patients received every 2 weeks ranged from 0.01 to 10 mg/kg. Prior checkpoint blockade (anti-PD-1, anti-PD-L1 or anti-CTLA-4) was permitted; around 37% had it. Three partial responders included one hepatocellular carcinoma patient and two cutaneous melanoma patients. Study-wide results and limits: At doses 0.1 to 3.0 mg/kg, CD4+ and CD8+ clones expanded.

In germline, CDR1 is SNHLY, CDR2 FYNNEI. The CDR3 totals 16 residues. Method: immunoSEQ multiplex PCR; TCRdb's copy keeps in-frame clones and lacks some. The table includes roughly 72,000 clones, roughly 89% detected once. To note about this clone: Its specificity is not known. The junction departs from the called germline gene at one end, perhaps through a read error. Other DNA sequences within the sample encode an identical CDR3.

The material sequenced was CD4+ or CD8+ T cells sorted from blood, taken in a trial of the OX40 agonist ivuxolimab. The V gene is TRBV2, the J gene TRBJ1-1, with 9 positions matching TRBD1. The TCR originated in an adult with an advanced solid tumor such as melanoma, head and neck, liver or kidney cancer. The CDR3 loop reads CASSEVKGTGNTEAFF. The DNA of the CDR3 is TGTGCCAGCAGTGAAGTAAAAGGGACAGGGAACACTGAGGCTTTCTTT.